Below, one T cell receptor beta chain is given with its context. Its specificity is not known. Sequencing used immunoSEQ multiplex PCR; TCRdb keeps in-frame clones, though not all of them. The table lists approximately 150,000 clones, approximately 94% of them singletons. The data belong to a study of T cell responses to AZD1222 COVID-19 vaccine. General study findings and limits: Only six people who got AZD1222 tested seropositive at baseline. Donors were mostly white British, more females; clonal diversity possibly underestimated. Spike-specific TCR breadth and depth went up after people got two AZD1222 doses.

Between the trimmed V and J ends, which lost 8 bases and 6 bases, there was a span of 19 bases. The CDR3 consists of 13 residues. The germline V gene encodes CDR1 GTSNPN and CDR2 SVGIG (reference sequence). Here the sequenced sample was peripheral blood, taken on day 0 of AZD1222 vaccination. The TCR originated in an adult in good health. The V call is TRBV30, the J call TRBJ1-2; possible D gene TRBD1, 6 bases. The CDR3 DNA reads TGTGCCGCCATCAGGGGATGGGGGGATGGCTACACCTTC. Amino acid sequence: CAAIRGWGDGYTF.